Following are 8 T cell receptor beta chains from one sample sequenced in a study of OX40 agonist ivuxolimab in advanced cancers. TCRdb keeps only in-frame clones here, not all; method: immunoSEQ multiplex PCR. The sample comprises about 34,000 clones, less than 85% of which are singletons, and roughly 9.7% rests with the top ten. Sequenced material: CD4+ or CD8+ T cells sorted from blood, taken in a trial of the OX40 agonist ivuxolimab. These receptors all stem from an adult with an advanced solid tumor such as melanoma, head and neck, liver or kidney cancer.

This clone came up a few times. This sequence joins TRBV30 and TRBJ2-7, with 11 bases aligning to TRBD1. Losses at the gene ends were 0 bases for V and 3 bases for J; bases not matched to a gene: 1. Germline V gene data show CDR1 as GTSNPN and CDR2 as SVGIG (reference sequence). This CDR3 spans 14 amino acids. The CDR3 here is CAWSVGTGGYEQYF. CDR3 DNA sequence: TGTGCCTGGAGTGTAGGGACAGGGGGCTACGAGCAGTACTTC.

This clone was recorded once. This chain links TRBV28 with TRBJ1-1; maybe TRBD1 (6 bases). The CDR3 is 12 residues long. Germline CDR1 reads MDHEN; CDR2 reads SYDVKM. V gave up 5 bases and J gave up 10 bases, with 14 bases separating them. CDR3 protein: CASSRTGLGAFF. CDR3 nucleotides: TGTGCCAGCAGTCGAACAGGGCTAGGAGCTTTCTTT.

The chain uses TRBV2 and TRBJ1-1; D unresolved. The CDR3 is made up of 16 amino acids. Between the trimmed V and J ends, which lost 2 bases and 1 base, there was a span of 14 bases. In germline, CDR1 is SNHLY, CDR2 FYNNEI. This CDR3 reads CASSESHEGWNTEAFF. The CDR3 DNA follows: TGTGCCAGCAGTGAAAGTCACGAGGGCTGGAACACTGAAGCTTTCTTT.

This chain links TRBV1 with TRBJ2-7; the table's TRBD1 call for D was not verified on the DNA. TRBV1 is listed as a pseudogene. There are 15 residues in the CDR3. In DNA form, the CDR3 reads TGCACCAGCAGCCAAGACGGGACACACTCCTACGAGCAGTACTTC. Encoded protein: CTSSQDGTHSYEQYF.

The chain couples TRBV4-2 to TRBJ1-2; 9 bases fit TRBD1. The CDR3 runs 14 residues. The V gene end was trimmed by 5 bases and the J gene end by 6 bases; junction bases not matched to a gene: 7. Germline V CDR1 and CDR2: LGHNA, YNFKEQ. DNA of the CDR3: TGTGCCAGCAGCTCCTCGGGACAGGGAGATGGCTACACCTTC. Translated: CASSSSGQGDGYTF.

The sample holds a few counts of this clone. CDR3 residues: CASSVFPPDEQFF. The DNA for the CDR3 is TGTGCCAGCAGCGTTTTTCCCCCGGATGAGCAGTTCTTC. The chain joins TRBV9 to TRBJ2-1; no clear D. Trimming took off 2 bases at V and 8 bases at J, with 11 bases between the two ends. Germline-derived CDR1 and CDR2 are SGDLS and YYNGEE. The CDR3 sequence is 13 residues long.

The V gene is TRBV10-3, the J gene TRBJ2-1; D ambiguous. CDR1 and CDR2 (germline): ENHRY, SYGVKD. Trimming took 0 bases from V and 0 from J, leaving 12 bases between them. This CDR3 is 17 amino acids long. CDR3 DNA: TGTGCCATCAGTGAGTCTAACAGATACCCCTCCTACAATGAGCAGTTCTTC. Translating it yields CAISESNRYPSYNEQFF.

The chain recombines TRBV10-3 with TRBJ2-7, with TRBD1 identical over 9 bases. The CDR3 totals 16 residues. V trimming: 6 bases; J trimming: 4 bases; junction bases outside the gene matches: 13. CDR1 is ENHRY, CDR2 SYGVKD, per germline. The DNA of the CDR3 is TGTGCCATCAGCACCGGGACAGGGTCATTAATATACGAGCAGTACTTC. This translates into CAISTGTGSLIYEQYF.